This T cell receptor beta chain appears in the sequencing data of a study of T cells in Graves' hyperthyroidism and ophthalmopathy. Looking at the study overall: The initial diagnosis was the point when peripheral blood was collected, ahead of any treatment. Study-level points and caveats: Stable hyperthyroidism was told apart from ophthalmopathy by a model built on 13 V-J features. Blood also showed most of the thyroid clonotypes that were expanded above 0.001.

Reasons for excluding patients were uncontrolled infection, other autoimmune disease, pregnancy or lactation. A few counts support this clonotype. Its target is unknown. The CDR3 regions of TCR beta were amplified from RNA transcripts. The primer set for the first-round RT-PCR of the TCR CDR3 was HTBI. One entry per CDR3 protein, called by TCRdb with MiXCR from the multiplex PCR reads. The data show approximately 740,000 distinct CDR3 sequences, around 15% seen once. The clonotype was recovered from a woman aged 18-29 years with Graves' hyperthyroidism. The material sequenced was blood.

CDR3 DNA sequence: TGTGCCAGCTCTCCGGCGGGTTTGATCTCCTACGAGCAGTACTTC. Protein sequence: CASSPAGLISYEQYF. This chain links TRBV28 with TRBJ2-7, with a tentative D call TRBD2 (5 bases). CDR1 is MDHEN, CDR2 SYDVKM, per germline. CDR3 length: 15 residues. V lost 8 bases and J lost 0, with 17 bases in between.